Each of the 21 T cell receptor beta chains below was sequenced from the same sample in a study of CD8+CD57+ T cells in acquired aplastic anemia. Only patients with CD8+CD57+ cell expansion on flow cytometry were chosen for sequencing. Profiling of TCR beta VDJ combinations and CDR3 sequences used genomic DNA as template. TCRdb fed the reads into MiXCR, producing one record per CDR3 protein. The table records about 40,000 distinct CDR3 sequences, 60% to 80% of them present only once. Sequences were obtained from sorted CD4+, CD8+, or CD8+CD57+ T cells (not recorded which) from PBMCs. These receptors were collected from a human donor with aplastic anemia.

This clonotype was seen ten or more times. The rearrangement uses TRBV5-8 and TRBJ2-7, with TRBD1 matching over 7 bases. Germline lookup yields CDR1 SGHTS and CDR2 YDEGEE. This CDR3 comprises 15 residues. J lost 3 bases, V lost 0 bases, and 6 bases had no gene match. CDR3 bases: TGTGCCAGCAGCTTGGTCGGGGCAGGGGGCTACGAGCAGTACTTC. Amino acid sequence: CASSLVGAGGYEQYF.

This rearrangement joins TRBV19 to TRBJ1-1; D gene uncertain. Germline V gives CDR1 LNHDA, CDR2 SQIVND (reference sequence). There are 14 residues in the CDR3. Between the trimmed V and J ends, which lost 5 bases and 1 base, there was a span of 11 bases. The DNA of the CDR3 is TGTGCCAGTAGTTATGCCTCAGCGAACACTGAAGCTTTCTTT. This translates into CASSYASANTEAFF.

Remarks on this clonotype: The conserved final phenylalanine or tryptophan is absent from the CDR3, which likely points to a read error. The CDR3 reads CSVAGQLTFDEQFY. The CDR3 DNA reads TGCAGCGTCGCCGGACAGCTAACCTTCGATGAGCAGTTCTAC. This chain connects TRBV29-1 to TRBJ2-1, with D perhaps matching TRBD1 (6 bases). The CDR3 length is 14 residues. The germline V gene has CDR1 SQVTM and CDR2 ANQGSEA. V was clipped by 6 bases and J by 8 bases, with 20 bases between them.

The chain links TRBV13 to TRBJ2-2; D is perhaps TRBD2 (5 bases). CDR1 is PRHDT and CDR2 is FYEKMQ in the germline V gene (reference sequence). The V end lost 0 bases, the J end lost 8 bases, and 16 bases lay between the germline ends. The length of the CDR3 is 16 residues. The CDR3 region has the DNA TGTGCCAGCAGCTTAGGCCGAGCGGTGGTATCGGGGGAGCTGTTTTTT. Translated, it gives CASSLGRAVVSGELFF. The full variable domain, rest sourced from reference TRBV13 and TRBJ2-2, is AAGVIQSPRHLIKEKRETATLKCYPIPRHDTVYWYQQGPGQDPQFLISFYEKMQSDKGSIPDRFSAQQFSDYHSELNMSSLELGDSALYFCASSLGRAVVSGELFFGEGSRLTVL.

The genes are TRBV20-1 and TRBJ1-6; D remains unclear. Trimming removed 7 bases from V and 10 bases from J, with 14 bases in between. CDR1 is DFQATT, CDR2 SNEGSKA, per germline (reference sequence). This CDR3 spans 12 amino acids. The CDR3: CSVEGGGSPLHF. CDR3 in DNA: TGCAGTGTGGAGGGTGGCGGGTCACCCCTCCACTTT.

This clonotype has a handful of counts. The V call is TRBV15, the J call TRBJ2-5; TRBD2 matches at 10 bases. There are 17 residues in the CDR3. Germline CDR1 is LNHNV and CDR2 is YYDKDF (reference sequence). V was pared by 2 bases and J by 5 bases, with 11 bases of the junction left unmatched. The CDR3 region has the DNA TGTGCCACCAGCAGACTAGCGGGGGTAGGAGGGGGGGAGACCCAGTACTTC. Protein: CATSRLAGVGGGETQYF.

V is TRBV29-1 and J is TRBJ2-7; D assignment may be TRBD1 or TRBD2 (6 bases each). Germline-derived CDR1 and CDR2 are SQVTM and ANQGSEA. The CDR3 is 15 residues long. With 7 bases removed from V and 3 bases from J, the gap between germline ends came to 22 bases. The CDR3 bases are TGCAGCGCGTTGGGGGGTGGGGACAAGGGCTACGAGCAGTACTTC. It codes for CSALGGGDKGYEQYF.

The chain links TRBV20-1 to TRBJ1-2; 7 bases align to TRBD1. Germline V gene data show CDR1 as DFQATT and CDR2 as SNEGSKA (reference sequence). The CDR3 runs to 12 residues. With 2 bases clipped from V and 4 bases from J, the junction kept 1 base outside the gene matches. CDR3 DNA: TGCAGTGCTAGACAGGGGGGCTATGGCTACACCTTC. This sequence encodes CSARQGGYGYTF.

This sequence joins TRBV15 and TRBJ2-3; 7 bases align to TRBD2. V was clipped by 3 bases and J by 3 bases; unmatched bases: 9. Germline CDR1 and CDR2: LNHNV and YYDKDF (reference sequence). The CDR3 length is 16 residues. The CDR3 loop is CATSSPPSGKTDTQYF. In nucleotides, the CDR3 is TGTGCCACCAGCAGCCCCCCTAGCGGTAAAACAGATACGCAGTATTTT.

The chain recombines TRBV7-8 with TRBJ1-1, with no clear D. V lost 3 bases and J lost 8, with 16 bases in between. CDR1 SGHVS and CDR2 FQNEAQ come from the germline V gene. This CDR3 is 14 amino acids long. This chain's CDR3 is CASSLRETLSEAFF. In DNA, the CDR3 is TGTGCCAGCAGCTTGAGAGAGACACTTAGCGAAGCTTTCTTT.

This sequence joins TRBV15 and TRBJ2-5, with D tentatively TRBD2 (8 bases). Trimming removed 3 bases from V and 5 bases from J, with 19 bases in between. The germline CDR1 and CDR2 sequences are LNHNV and YYDKDF (reference sequence). The CDR3 is 16 amino acids. The CDR3 coding sequence is TGTGCCACCAGCAGCGTAGCGGGACAGCAGGAGGAGACCCAGTACTTC. This sequence encodes CATSSVAGQQEETQYF.

The rearrangement joins TRBV7-8 to TRBJ2-5, with a weak D call TRBD2 (5 bases). The germline CDR1 and CDR2 sequences are SGHVS and FQNEAQ. V gave up 1 base and J gave up 10 bases, with 16 bases separating them. The CDR3 covers 14 residues. CDR3 sequence: CASSLGVGVGDQYF. In DNA, the CDR3 is TGTGCCAGCAGCTTAGGGGTCGGGGTCGGGGACCAGTACTTC.

The chain is built from TRBV20-1 and TRBJ1-2, with a tentative D call TRBD1 (6 bases). Germline assignment: CDR1 DFQATT and CDR2 SNEGSKA (reference sequence). The V and J ends lost 1 base and 5 bases respectively, with 17 bases between them. The CDR3 is 15 amino acids. In nucleotides, the CDR3 is TGCAGTGCTAGAGCGACCCGCACAGGGAGGTATGGCTACACCTTC. Encoded protein: CSARATRTGRYGYTF.

This rearrangement joins TRBV10-3 to TRBJ1-2; D remains ambiguous. V dropped 3 bases and J dropped 4 bases, with 9 bases sitting between them. CDR1 and CDR2 (germline): ENHRY, SYGVKD. The CDR3 consists of 13 residues. CDR3 DNA sequence: TGTGCCATCAGTGATGAGCGGGGCTATGGCTACACCTTC. Its translation: CAISDERGYGYTF.

This chain links TRBV10-3 with TRBJ1-5; TRBD1 matches at 9 bases. Germline CDR1 reads ENHRY; CDR2 reads SYGVKD. The CDR3 consists of 15 residues. After removal of 9 bases from V and 4 bases from J, the junction contained 10 bases not matched to a gene. Written as DNA, the CDR3 is TGTGCCATAGCACAGGGGGCCCTAGGGAATCAGCCCCAGCATTTT. It translates to CAIAQGALGNQPQHF.

The CDR3 sequence is CASSEVGGGYEQYF. The CDR3 nucleotides read TGCGCCAGCAGTGAGGTGGGGGGGGGGTACGAGCAGTACTTC. This chain links TRBV10-2 with TRBJ2-7; 7 bases fit TRBD2. Germline lookup yields CDR1 WSHSY and CDR2 SAAADI. Germline trimming cut 2 bases from V and 4 bases from J; bases unmatched to any gene: 5. CDR3 length: 14 amino acids.

This chain links TRBV2 with TRBJ2-1, with D perhaps TRBD1 (6 bases). With 5 bases removed from V and 0 bases from J, the gap between germline ends came to 11 bases. The CDR3 length is 15 residues. Germline V gene data show CDR1 as SNHLY and CDR2 as FYNNEI. In nucleotides, the CDR3 is TGTGCCAGCAGTAATGACAGGAACTCCTACAATGAGCAGTTCTTC. Translated, it gives CASSNDRNSYNEQFF.

This clonotype has a count of ten or more. V usage is TRBV4-1 and J usage is TRBJ2-7; 9 bases match TRBD1. CDR3 length: 15 residues. The trim removed 4 bases at V and 6 bases at J, leaving 10 bases unmatched. Germline CDR1 is MGHRA and CDR2 is YSYEKL. CDR3 DNA sequence: TGCGCCAGCAGCCTTTCAGGACAGGGGAACGGCGAGCAGTACTTC. Protein: CASSLSGQGNGEQYF.

This clonotype was recorded many times. This sequence joins TRBV12-3 or TRBV12-4 and TRBJ1-1; tentative D call: TRBD1 (5 bases). V gave up 6 bases and J gave up 2 bases, with 19 bases separating them. CDR3 length: 16 amino acids. The CDR3 nucleotides are TGTGCCAGCAGCCCAATTCTCTTGGGGGGAAACACTGAAGCTTTCTTT. Amino acids: CASSPILLGGNTEAFF.

The chain couples TRBV15 to TRBJ2-5; D is undetermined. The CDR3 loop spans 11 amino acids. V lost 2 bases, J lost 4 bases, and 2 bases lay in between. Germline assignment: CDR1 LNHNV and CDR2 YYDKDF (reference sequence). CDR3 loop: CATSRLETQYF. The CDR3 coding sequence is TGTGCCACCAGCAGACTAGAGACCCAGTACTTC.

This clonotype was counted only a few times. The V and J genes are TRBV10-3 and TRBJ1-2; maybe TRBD1 (5 bases). CDR1 is ENHRY and CDR2 is SYGVKD in the germline V gene. This CDR3 region has 17 residues. Between the trimmed V and J ends, which lost 5 bases and 6 bases, there was a span of 25 bases. The CDR3 coding sequence is TGTGCCATCAGTTTGGTGGGGGGGATGGGTACTCGTGATGGCTACACCTTC. This gives the protein CAISLVGGMGTRDGYTF.